The sequence of this TCR beta chain was determined in a study of beta chain features in type 1 diabetes. The sample holds a few counts of this clone. The antigen is unknown. The isolated RNA, all of it, was reverse transcribed, so expressed TCRB transcripts were what got sequenced. Profiling relied on immunoSEQ multiplex PCR, and the TCRdb table lists in-frame clones only, not all of them. In the table there are hundreds of thousands of clones, 15% of which are singletons. Study results and caveats: Shorter TCRB CDR3s, moderately but significantly so, marked every one of the four CD4+ subsets in Type 1 diabetes patients.

Germline trimming cut 0 bases from V and 4 bases from J; bases unmatched to any gene: 9. CDR3 length: 17 residues. Germline V gene sequence: CDR1 SGHTA, CDR2 FQGNSA. Isolation of CD4+ naive, central memory, regulatory and stem cell-like memory cells was achieved by sorting via CD45RO/CCR7/CD25/CD127/CD95/CD27. The source is a young man in good health. Sequenced sample: naive CD4+ T cells from blood. The chain uses TRBV7-2 and TRBJ2-7; 10 bases align to TRBD2. CDR3 in DNA: TGTGCCAGCAGCTTAGCACTAGCGGGATCTGGATTGTACGAGCAGTACTTC. Amino acid sequence: CASSLALAGSGLYEQYF.